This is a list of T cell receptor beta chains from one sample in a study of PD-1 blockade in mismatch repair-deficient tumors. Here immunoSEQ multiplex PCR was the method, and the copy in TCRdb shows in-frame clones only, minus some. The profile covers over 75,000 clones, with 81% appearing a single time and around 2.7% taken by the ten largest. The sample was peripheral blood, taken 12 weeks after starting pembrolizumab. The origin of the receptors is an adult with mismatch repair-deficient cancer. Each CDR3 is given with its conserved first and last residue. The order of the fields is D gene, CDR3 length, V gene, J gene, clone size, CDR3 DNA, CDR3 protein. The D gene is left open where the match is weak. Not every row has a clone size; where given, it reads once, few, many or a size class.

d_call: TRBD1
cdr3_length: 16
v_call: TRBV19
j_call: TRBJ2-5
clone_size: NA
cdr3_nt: TGTGCCAGTAGTGGGGGGACGGGACAGGGGACAGAGACCCAGTACTTC
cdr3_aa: CASSGGTGQGTETQYF

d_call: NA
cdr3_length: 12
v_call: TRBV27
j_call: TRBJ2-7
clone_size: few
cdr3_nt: TGTGCCAGCAGTTCAACCTCCTACGAGCAGTACTTC
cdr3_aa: CASSSTSYEQYF

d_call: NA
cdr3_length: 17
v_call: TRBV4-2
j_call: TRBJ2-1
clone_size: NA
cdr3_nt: TGTGCCAGCAGCCAAGGGAGGCCAGGGATCTCCTACAATGAGCAGTTCTTC
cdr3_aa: CASSQGRPGISYNEQFF

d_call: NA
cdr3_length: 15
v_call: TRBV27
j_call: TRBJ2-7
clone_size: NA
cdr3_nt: TGTGCCAGCAGTTTAATGCTCGGGACTCTCTACGAGCAGTACTTC
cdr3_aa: CASSLMLGTLYEQYF

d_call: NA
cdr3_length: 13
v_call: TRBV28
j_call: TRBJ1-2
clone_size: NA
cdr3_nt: TGTGCCAGCAGTTTGACTCAAAACTATGGCTACACCTTC
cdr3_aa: CASSLTQNYGYTF

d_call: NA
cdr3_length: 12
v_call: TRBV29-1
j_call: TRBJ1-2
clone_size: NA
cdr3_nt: TGCAGCGTCCCCGGCTCTAACTATGGCTACACCTTC
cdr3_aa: CSVPGSNYGYTF

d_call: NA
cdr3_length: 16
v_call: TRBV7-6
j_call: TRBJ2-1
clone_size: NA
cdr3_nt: TGTGCCAGCAGCTTAGGCGCCTCCCACTCCTACAATGAGCAGTTCTTC
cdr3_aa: CASSLGASHSYNEQFF

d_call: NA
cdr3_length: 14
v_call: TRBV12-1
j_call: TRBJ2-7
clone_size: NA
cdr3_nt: TGTGCCAGCAGCTTTGTGGGACTTACCTACGAGCAGTACTTC
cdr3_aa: CASSFVGLTYEQYF

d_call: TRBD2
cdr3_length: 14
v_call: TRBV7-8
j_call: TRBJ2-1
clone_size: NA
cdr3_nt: TGTGCCAGCAGCCGTGGACTAGGCCTAATAGAGCAGTTCTTC
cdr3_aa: CASSRGLGLIEQFF

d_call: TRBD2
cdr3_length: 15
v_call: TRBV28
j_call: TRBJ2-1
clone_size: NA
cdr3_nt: TGTGCCAGCAGTCGGGCGGGAGGGCTTTTCAATGAGCAGTTCTTC
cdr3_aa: CASSRAGGLFNEQFF

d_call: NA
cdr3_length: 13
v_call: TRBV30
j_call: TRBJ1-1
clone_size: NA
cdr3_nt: TGTGCCTGGAGTGTGACGAGGAACACTGAAGCTTTCTTT
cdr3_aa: CAWSVTRNTEAFF

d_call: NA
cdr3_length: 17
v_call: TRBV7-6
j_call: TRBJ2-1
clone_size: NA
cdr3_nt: TGTGCCAGCAGCTTAGAATGGCAGGGAGTGACCTACAATGAGCAGTTCTTC
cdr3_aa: CASSLEWQGVTYNEQFF

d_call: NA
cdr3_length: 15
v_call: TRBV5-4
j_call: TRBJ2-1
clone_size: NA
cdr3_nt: TGTGCCAGCAGCTTCGAGGGGCTAGGTAACAATGAGCAGTTCTTC
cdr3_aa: CASSFEGLGNNEQFF

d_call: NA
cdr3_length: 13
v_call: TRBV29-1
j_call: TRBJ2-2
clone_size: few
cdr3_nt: TGCAGCGGGTACGGGACGAACACCGGGGAGCTGTTTTTT
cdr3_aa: CSGYGTNTGELFF

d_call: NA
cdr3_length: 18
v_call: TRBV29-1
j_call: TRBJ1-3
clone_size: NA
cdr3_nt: TGCAGCGCCCAAGGTGGGAGTAAAGGGAGCTTCTCTGGAAACACCATATATTTT
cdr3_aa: CSAQGGSKGSFSGNTIYF

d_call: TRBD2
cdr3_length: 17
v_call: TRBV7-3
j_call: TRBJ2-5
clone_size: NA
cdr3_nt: TGTGCCAGCAGCTTAGGTCTAGCGGGAGGGCCTCAGGAGACCCAGTACTTC
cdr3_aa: CASSLGLAGGPQETQYF

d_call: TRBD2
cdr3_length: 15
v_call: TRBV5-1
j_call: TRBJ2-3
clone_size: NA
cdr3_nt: TGCGCCAGCAGCTTAACTAGCGTACGCACAGATACGCAGTATTTT
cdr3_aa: CASSLTSVRTDTQYF

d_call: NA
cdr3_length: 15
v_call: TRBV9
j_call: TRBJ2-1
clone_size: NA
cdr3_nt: TGTGCCAGCAGCGCCCGGGACCGACCCTACAATGAGCAGTTCTTC
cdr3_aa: CASSARDRPYNEQFF

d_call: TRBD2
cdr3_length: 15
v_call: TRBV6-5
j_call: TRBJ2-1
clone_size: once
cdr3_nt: TGTGCCAGCAGACGTGGGACTAGCTATAACAATGAGCAGTTCTTC
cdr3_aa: CASRRGTSYNNEQFF

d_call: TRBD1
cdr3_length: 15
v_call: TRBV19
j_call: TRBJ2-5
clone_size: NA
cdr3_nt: TGTGCCAGTAGTCCGGGACAGGGTCCGGGAGAGACCCAGTACTTC
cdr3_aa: CASSPGQGPGETQYF

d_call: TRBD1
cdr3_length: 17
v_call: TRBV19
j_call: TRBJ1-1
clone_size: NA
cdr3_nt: TGTGCCAGTTACGACCTTGGACAGGCGCGGTGGGACACTGAAGCTTTCTTT
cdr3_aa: CASYDLGQARWDTEAFF

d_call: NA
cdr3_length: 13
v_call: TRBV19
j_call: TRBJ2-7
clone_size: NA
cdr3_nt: TGTGCCAGTAGCCGAGGCGGTGACTACGAGCAGTACTTC
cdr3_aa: CASSRGGDYEQYF

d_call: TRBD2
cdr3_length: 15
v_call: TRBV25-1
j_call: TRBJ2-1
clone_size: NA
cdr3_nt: TGTGCCAGCAGTGAATCGACTAGCGGGACCAGTGAGCAGTTCTTC
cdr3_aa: CASSESTSGTSEQFF

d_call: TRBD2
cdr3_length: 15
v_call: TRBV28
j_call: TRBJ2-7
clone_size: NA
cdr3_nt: TGTGCCAGCAGTACGCCGGGACTAGCGGGACGGGAGCAGTACTTC
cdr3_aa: CASSTPGLAGREQYF

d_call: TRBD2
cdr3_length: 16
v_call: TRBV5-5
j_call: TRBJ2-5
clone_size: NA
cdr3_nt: TGTGCCAGCAGCCCGGGACTAGCGGAAAGGGTAGAGACCCAGTACTTC
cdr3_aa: CASSPGLAERVETQYF

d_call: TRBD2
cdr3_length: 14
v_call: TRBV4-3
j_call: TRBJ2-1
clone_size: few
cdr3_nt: TGCGCCAGCAGCTTCGGGACTAGCGGCAATGAGCAGTTCTTC
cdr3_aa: CASSFGTSGNEQFF